This T cell receptor (beta chain) was observed in a study of CD8+ T cells in alopecia areata. Across the study: The graft donors were roughly 6-13-month-old C3H/HeJ mice with spontaneous alopecia, and their skin went to approximately 7-11-week-old female C3H/HeJ mice.

This clone was observed a few times. Its antigen remains unidentified. These gene names are mouse names. The read terminates 4 residues before the CDR3 end, so the remaining end is supplied by the germline J gene. Separation of pooled cutaneous lymph node cells was by sorting with CD4, CD8alpha, NKG2D, NKG2ACE and other markers. The CDR3 is made up of 14 amino acids. Trimming cost V 3 bases and J 3 bases, with 11 bases left between them. Germline CDR1 is NSQYPW and CDR2 is LRSPGD (reference sequence). It was cDNA, reverse transcribed from extracted RNA, that served as the sequencing template. Repertoires were generated with immunoSEQ multiplex PCR, while TCRdb's copy carries only in-frame clones and drops some. This table holds 270,000 or so clones with no singletons; the top ten claim approximately 1.2%. General study findings and limits: In lesional scalp, particularly from alopecia totalis/universalis, clonality was higher than in normal scalp. Between patients, shared TCR sequences were less clear than in mice. This was possibly due in part to HLA diversity in the patient population. Scalp specimens additionally yield sequences from normal skin's resident alphabeta T cells.

This receptor was obtained from a C3H/HeJ mouse with alopecia areata. MHC haplotype here: H2-k. Sequencing input: CD4+ T cells sorted from a lymph node. J is TRBJ1-1 and V is TRBV1; TRBD1 is a possible D gene (6 bases). The DNA read from the CDR3 is TGCACCTGCAGTGCCCCAGGGGCGGACACA. Translating it yields CTCSAPGADT. The entire CDR3 reads CTCSAPGADTEVFF.